The clone carrying this T cell receptor (beta chain) was detected a few times. Its antigen is unidentified. These data are taken from a study of response to subunit inactivated influenza vaccine. MiXCR was run by TCRdb on the RT-PCR reads, yielding one entry per CDR3 protein. The sample yields roughly 630,000 distinct CDR3 sequences, 13% to 15% seen once. Study observations and caveats: Authors suggested each seasonal influenza vaccination recruits few new T cells.

Germline CDR1 and CDR2: DFQATT and SNEGSKA (reference sequence). CDR3 length equals 14 residues. V shed 5 bases, J shed 2 bases, and the junction held 8 bases outside the gene matches. The sequence was obtained from a man aged 45-65 years who received an inactivated influenza vaccine. The sequenced sample was PBMCs from blood, obtained 14 to 15 days before vaccination. The chain couples TRBV20-1 to TRBJ2-5, with 7 bases lining up with TRBD2. CDR3: CSAPGWGGQETQYF. Written as DNA, the CDR3 is TGCAGTGCTCCCGGCTGGGGGGGACAAGAGACCCAGTACTTC.